This T cell receptor (beta chain) stems from a study of Tregs in tolerant kidney transplant recipients. Study-wide points: Few patients were studied, so findings need validation in larger groups. This study did not directly address biological reproducibility.

Clones were read by immunoSEQ multiplex PCR, and TCRdb kept only the in-frame ones, dropping some. Of tens of thousands of clones listed, roughly nine tenths were seen once; the top ten hold about 0.74%. Thawed PBMCs were FACS-sorted into unstimulated CD4+CD25+CD127- regulatory T cells, CD4+CD25- non-regulatory cells, CD4 and CD8 cells. An overnight rest at 37°C with around 200 IU/ml IL-2 preceded regulatory T cell sorting from thawed PBMCs. Concerning this clone: Its antigen is currently unknown.

Looked up from germline, CDR1 is SNHLY and CDR2 is FYNNEI. The V and J ends lost 3 bases and 1 base respectively, with 15 bases between them. This CDR3 has 16 residues. The sequenced sample was Tregs from blood. This sequence joins TRBV2 and TRBJ1-2; TRBD1 might be the D (6 bases). The clonotype originates from a human donor in good health. Here the CDR3 reads CASSEDSHLLNYGYTF. DNA for the CDR3: TGTGCCAGCAGTGAGGACAGCCACCTACTTAACTATGGCTACACCTTC.